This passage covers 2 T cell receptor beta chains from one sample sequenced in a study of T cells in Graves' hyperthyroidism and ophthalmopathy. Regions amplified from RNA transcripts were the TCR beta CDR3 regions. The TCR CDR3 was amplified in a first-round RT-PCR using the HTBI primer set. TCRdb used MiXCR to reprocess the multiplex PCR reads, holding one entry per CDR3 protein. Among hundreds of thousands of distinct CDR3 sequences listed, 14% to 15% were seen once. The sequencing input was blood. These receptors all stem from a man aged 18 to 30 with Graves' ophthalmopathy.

This CDR3 reads CASSSTASWGYGYTF. CDR3 DNA sequence: TGTGCCAGCTCATCGACAGCCAGTTGGGGCTATGGCTACACCTTC. The chain recombines TRBV18 with TRBJ1-2, with TRBD1 as a possible D gene (5 bases). V was trimmed by 5 bases and J by 4 bases, leaving 17 bases between them. CDR1 is KGHSH, CDR2 LQKENI, per germline. This CDR3 region has 15 residues.

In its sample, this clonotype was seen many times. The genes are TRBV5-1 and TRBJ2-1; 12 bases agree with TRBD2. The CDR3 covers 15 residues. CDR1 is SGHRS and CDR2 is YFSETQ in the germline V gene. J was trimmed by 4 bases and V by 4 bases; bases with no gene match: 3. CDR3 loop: CASSLAGGQYNEQFF. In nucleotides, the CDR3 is TGCGCCAGCAGCCTAGCGGGGGGGCAATACAATGAGCAGTTCTTC.